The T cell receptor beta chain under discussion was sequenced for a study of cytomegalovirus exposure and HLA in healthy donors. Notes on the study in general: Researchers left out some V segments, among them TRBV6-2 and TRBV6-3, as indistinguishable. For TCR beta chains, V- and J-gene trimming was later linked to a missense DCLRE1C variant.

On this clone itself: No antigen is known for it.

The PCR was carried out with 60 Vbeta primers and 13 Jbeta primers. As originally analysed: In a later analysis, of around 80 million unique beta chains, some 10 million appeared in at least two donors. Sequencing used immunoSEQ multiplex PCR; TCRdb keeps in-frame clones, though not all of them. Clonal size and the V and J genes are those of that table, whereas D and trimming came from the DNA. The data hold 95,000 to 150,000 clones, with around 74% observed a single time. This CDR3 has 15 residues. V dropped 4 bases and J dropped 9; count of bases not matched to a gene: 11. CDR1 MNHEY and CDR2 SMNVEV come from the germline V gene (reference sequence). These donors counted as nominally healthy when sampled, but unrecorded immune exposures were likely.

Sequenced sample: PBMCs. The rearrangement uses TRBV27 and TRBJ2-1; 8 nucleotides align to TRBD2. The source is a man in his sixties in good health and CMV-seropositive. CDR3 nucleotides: TGTGCCAGCAGTTCCCGACTAGCGCTCTTCGGTGAGCAGTTCTTC. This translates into CASSSRLALFGEQFF.